Each of the 30 T cell receptor beta chains below was sequenced from the same sample in a study of T cell repertoires in ileal Crohn's disease. Specified time point: neoterminal ileum biopsy at postoperative endoscopy, about 6 months after surgery. Clones were sequenced by immunoSEQ multiplex PCR, and TCRdb holds only the in-frame ones, with some missing. The repertoire holds 15,000 to 20,000 clones, with approximately 72% as singletons. The sequencing input was ileal tissue. These receptors were obtained from an adult with Crohn's disease.

The chain carries TRBV27 and TRBJ2-1, with 13 bases aligning to TRBD2. V was pared by 3 bases and J by 5 bases, with 13 bases of the junction left unmatched. Germline V gene data show CDR1 as MNHEY and CDR2 as SMNVEV (reference sequence). CDR3 size: 19 residues. CDR3 sequence (DNA): TGTGCCAGCAGTTTCAGAGGGGAACTAGCGGGGGGGCTCCACAATGAGCAGTTCTTC. Translated, it gives CASSFRGELAGGLHNEQFF.

This clone was seen a few times. The rearrangement joins TRBV18 to TRBJ1-2, with D perhaps TRBD1 (5 bases). The V gene's germline CDR1 is KGHSH and CDR2 LQKENI. V was cut by 6 bases and J by 2 bases, with 16 bases left in between. The CDR3 totals 15 residues. Here the CDR3 DNA reads TGTGCCAGCTCCATAGGAGGGGCAGCGAACTATGGCTACACCTTC. The encoded protein is CASSIGGAANYGYTF.

The chain couples TRBV2 to TRBJ1-2; the D is unclear. Deletions cut 4 bases from V and 0 bases from J, with 6 bases between. Germline assignment: CDR1 SNHLY and CDR2 FYNNEI. The CDR3 is 13 residues long. The CDR3 loop reads CASSVYSNYGYTF. CDR3 DNA sequence: TGTGCCAGCAGTGTTTACTCTAACTATGGCTACACCTTC. Using reference TRBV2 and TRBJ1-2 for the parts outside the CDR3, the full variable domain is EPEVTQTPSHQVTQMGQEVILRCVPISNHLYFYWYRQILGQKVEFLVSFYNNEISEKSEIFDDQFSVERPDGSNFTLKIRSTKLEDSAMYFCASSVYSNYGYTFGSGTRLTVV.

The genes are TRBV4-2 and TRBJ2-5, with 8 bases identical to TRBD2. The germline CDR1 and CDR2 sequences are LGHNA and YNFKEQ. The junction had 6 bases not matched to a gene; V was cut back by 4 bases and J by 2 bases. The CDR3 spans 15 residues. The CDR3 coding sequence is TGTGCCAGCAGCCGGGCCAGCGGGGGACAAGAGACCCAGTACTTC. It encodes CASSRASGGQETQYF.

V is TRBV2 and J is TRBJ2-1; 11 bases are a match to TRBD1. J was trimmed by 8 bases and V by 6 bases; bases with no gene match: 12. The length of the CDR3 is 16 residues. Germline values: CDR1 SNHLY, CDR2 FYNNEI. The CDR3 here is CASSVRDRGFADEQFF. The CDR3, as DNA: TGTGCCAGCAGCGTCCGGGACAGGGGGTTTGCCGATGAGCAGTTCTTC.

The rearrangement joins TRBV4-3 to TRBJ2-3, with D possibly TRBD2 on 5 matching bases. CDR3 size: 13 residues. Trimming cost V 0 bases and J 4 bases, with 5 bases left between them. Germline V gene lookup returns CDR1 LGHNA and CDR2 YSLEER. The CDR3 region is CASSQDGADTQYF. CDR3 nucleotide sequence: TGCGCCAGCAGCCAAGACGGGGCAGATACGCAGTATTTT.

The genes are TRBV7-2 and TRBJ1-2; TRBD1 matches 8 bases. There are 19 residues in the CDR3. In germline, CDR1 is SGHTA, CDR2 FQGNSA. J gave up 6 bases and V 0 bases, and 18 bases lay outside the gene matches. This chain's CDR3 is CASSLAKYVTGEEGNGYTF. In DNA, the CDR3 is TGTGCCAGCAGCTTAGCAAAATATGTGACAGGGGAAGAGGGGAATGGCTACACCTTC.

V usage is TRBV10-2 and J usage is TRBJ1-1, with D tentatively TRBD1 (5 bases). This CDR3 comprises 13 residues. V lost 5 bases and J 6 bases, leaving 13 bases between the germline ends. Per germline, CDR1 WSHSY and CDR2 SAAADI. CDR3 amino acids: CASSLPGGSEAFF. For the CDR3, the DNA is TGCGCCAGCAGTTTACCGGGGGGATCTGAAGCTTTCTTT.

This chain links TRBV4-3 with TRBJ1-2; TRBD1 agrees at 9 bases. Per germline, CDR1 LGHNA and CDR2 YSLEER. The CDR3 is 15 residues long. V lost 5 bases, J lost 6 bases, and 10 bases stayed unmatched. CDR3 in amino acids: CASSYSGTGHHGYTF. DNA of the CDR3: TGCGCCAGCAGCTACTCCGGGACAGGGCATCATGGCTACACCTTC.

In DNA, the CDR3 is TGTGCCAGCAGAACCACAGGGGGCACTGAAGCTTTCTTT. As protein: CASRTTGGTEAFF. The V and J genes are TRBV6-1 and TRBJ1-1; TRBD1 matches at 8 bases. Germline V lookup: CDR1 MNHNS, CDR2 SASEGT. This CDR3 region has 13 residues. Trimming took 6 bases from V and 4 from J; bases not matched to a gene: 4.

The rearrangement links TRBV6-5 to TRBJ2-1, with a weak D call TRBD2 (6 bases). Germline lookup yields CDR1 MNHEY and CDR2 SVGAGI. CDR3 length: 11 residues. V was pared by 5 bases and J by 15 bases, with 14 bases between. The CDR3 loop reads CASSRGKSAFF. The CDR3, as DNA: TGTGCCAGCAGTCGCGGGAAATCGGCGTTCTTC.

The chain recombines TRBV29-1 with TRBJ1-5; perhaps TRBD1 as D (6 bases). V lost 6 bases and J lost 6, with 15 bases in between. This CDR3 contains 13 residues. CDR1 SQVTM and CDR2 ANQGSEA come from the germline V gene. This CDR3 reads CSVATGRRQPQHF. Written as DNA, the CDR3 is TGCAGCGTGGCTACAGGGCGGCGTCAGCCCCAGCATTTT.

The chain couples TRBV15 to TRBJ1-4, with D maybe TRBD1 (5 bases). With 0 bases removed from V and 8 bases from J, the gap between germline ends came to 16 bases. This CDR3 comprises 16 residues. The germline gives CDR1 LNHNV, CDR2 YYDKDF (reference sequence). CDR3 nucleotide sequence: TGTGCCACCAGCAGAGATCGATACCAGGGAGGAGAAAAACTGTTTTTT. This codes for CATSRDRYQGGEKLFF.

The V call is TRBV2, the J call TRBJ1-4; D uncertain. Trimming took off 4 bases at V and 5 bases at J, with 11 bases between the two ends. Germline V gene lookup returns CDR1 SNHLY and CDR2 FYNNEI. This CDR3 has 14 residues. CDR3 sequence (DNA): TGTGCCAGCAGTGGGAGAGGGAAAAATGAAAAACTGTTTTTT. It yields the protein CASSGRGKNEKLFF. The variable domain in full, completed from reference TRBV2 and TRBJ1-4, reads EPEVTQTPSHQVTQMGQEVILRCVPISNHLYFYWYRQILGQKVEFLVSFYNNEISEKSEIFDDQFSVERPDGSNFTLKIRSTKLEDSAMYFCASSGRGKNEKLFFGSGTQLSVL.

This chain joins TRBV27 and TRBJ1-6; D remains ambiguous. CDR1 is MNHEY and CDR2 is SMNVEV in the germline V gene (reference sequence). There are 15 residues in the CDR3. The ends were cut back, 5 bases at V and 6 bases at J, with 14 bases in the middle. CDR3 residues: CASSARTGANSPLHF. The CDR3 DNA is TGTGCCAGCAGTGCTCGGACGGGAGCTAATTCACCCCTCCACTTT.

V and J are TRBV18 and TRBJ2-5; 13 nucleotides line up with TRBD2. This CDR3 has 16 amino acids. The V gene's germline CDR1 is KGHSH and CDR2 LQKENI. V dropped 4 bases and J dropped 7; count of bases not matched to a gene: 9. The CDR3, as DNA: TGTGCCAGCTCACTGAGGACTAGCGGGAGTGCTCGGACCCAGTACTTC. It is translated as CASSLRTSGSARTQYF. The full variable domain, completed using reference TRBV18 and TRBJ2-5, is NAGVMQNPRHLVRRRGQEARLRCSPMKGHSHVYWYRQLPEEGLKFMVYLQKENIIDESGMPKERFSAEFPKEGPSILRIQQVVRGDSAAYFCASSLRTSGSARTQYFGPGTRLLVL.

The chain joins TRBV6-5 to TRBJ1-1, with a tentative D call TRBD1 (5 bases). CDR1 MNHEY and CDR2 SVGAGI come from the germline V gene. Trimming removed 7 bases at V and 4 bases at J, with 16 bases between. The CDR3 covers 14 residues. CDR3 in amino acids: CASTRGVGGTEAFF. DNA of the CDR3: TGTGCCAGCACTAGAGGGGTGGGGGGCACTGAAGCTTTCTTT.

This clone rates as medium-sized. The chain carries TRBV6-5 and TRBJ1-2, with 7 bases that match TRBD1. The CDR3 is 14 residues long. The V segment lost 6 bases and the J segment 0 bases; nucleotides outside the gene matches: 4. Germline lookup yields CDR1 MNHEY and CDR2 SVGAGI. CDR3 DNA: TGTGCCAGCAGGCCCGGGACAGCTAACTATGGCTACACCTTC. This sequence encodes CASRPGTANYGYTF.

V is TRBV7-9 and J is TRBJ1-1; 7 bases fit TRBD1. V lost 5 bases and J lost 0; bases outside the gene matches: 12. Germline CDR1 reads SEHNR; CDR2 reads FQNEAQ (reference sequence). The length of the CDR3 is 17 residues. The CDR3 bases are TGTGCCAGCAGCCATGAGGGGGCATACTACATGAACACTGAAGCTTTCTTT. It codes for CASSHEGAYYMNTEAFF.

This chain links TRBV6-6 with TRBJ2-2; the D gene is possibly TRBD2 (5 bases). The CDR3 covers 13 residues. V was clipped by 4 bases and J by 6 bases, with 9 bases between them. Per germline, CDR1 MNHNY and CDR2 SVGAGI (reference sequence). The CDR3 coding sequence is TGTGCCAGCAGTTCCGGAGGACCCGGGGAGCTGTTTTTT. This codes for CASSSGGPGELFF.

For this clone: The sample contains more than one DNA sequence encoding this CDR3. The chain has TRBV29-1 and TRBJ1-2, with TRBD1 as a possible D gene (6 bases). Looked up from germline, CDR1 is SQVTM and CDR2 is ANQGSEA. This CDR3 comprises 11 residues. V was trimmed by 7 bases and J by 4 bases, leaving 10 bases between them. As DNA, the CDR3 is TGCAGCGCGATGACAGGCTATGGCTACACCTTC. It is translated as CSAMTGYGYTF.

The genes are TRBV19 and TRBJ1-1, with a weak D call TRBD1 (5 bases). Germline assignment: CDR1 LNHDA and CDR2 SQIVND (reference sequence). The V gene lost 1 base and the J gene lost 6 bases, with 9 bases spanning the gap. This CDR3 region has 13 residues. DNA of the CDR3: TGTGCCAGTAGTATAGTTAGGGGCTCTGAAGCTTTCTTT. It encodes CASSIVRGSEAFF.

The V call is TRBV5-4, the J call TRBJ2-2; D is perhaps TRBD2 (7 bases). From germline, CDR1 is SGHNT and CDR2 YYREEE (reference sequence). The CDR3 extends over 16 amino acids. V lost 0 bases and J lost 5, with 14 bases in between. CDR3 sequence reads: CASSLDSGGQTGELFF. The CDR3 DNA is TGTGCCAGCAGCTTGGATTCCGGGGGGCAGACCGGGGAGCTGTTTTTT.

The genes are TRBV6-1 and TRBJ1-2, with a possible D match to TRBD1 (6 bases). V lost 0 bases to trimming and J lost 2 bases, with 7 bases between them. This CDR3 is 14 amino acids long. Germline V gene sequence: CDR1 MNHNS, CDR2 SASEGT. The CDR3 sequence: CASSEADRNYGYTF. The CDR3 DNA reads as TGTGCCAGCAGTGAAGCCGACAGGAACTATGGCTACACCTTC.

The genes are TRBV6-5 and TRBJ1-6, with 10 nucleotides matching TRBD1. Germline V gene data show CDR1 as MNHEY and CDR2 as SVGAGI. This CDR3 comprises 15 residues. V was pared by 2 bases and J by 10 bases, with 5 bases of the junction left unmatched. The CDR3 bases are TGTGCCAGCAGTTACGGCGGGACAGGGGTGTCACCCCTCCACTTT. It is translated as CASSYGGTGVSPLHF.

The chain combines TRBV27 with TRBJ2-1; 11 bases are shared with TRBD2. J gave up 7 bases and V 7 bases, and 9 bases lay outside the gene matches. This CDR3 has 15 residues. Germline V gene lookup returns CDR1 MNHEY and CDR2 SMNVEV (reference sequence). The CDR3: CASIGLAGSFNEQFF. The CDR3 DNA reads TGTGCCAGCATTGGACTAGCGGGCTCATTTAATGAGCAGTTCTTC.

The rearrangement joins TRBV30 to TRBJ2-7; D is perhaps TRBD2 (5 bases). The germline V gene has CDR1 GTSNPN and CDR2 SVGIG (reference sequence). The CDR3 extends over 11 amino acids. Between the trimmed V and J ends, which lost 3 bases and 7 bases, there was a span of 10 bases. The CDR3, as DNA: TGTGCCTGGAGGGGAACGGGGGAGCAGTACTTC. This translates into CAWRGTGEQYF.

The J gene is TRBJ2-2, the V gene TRBV19; 10 nucleotides align to TRBD2. Germline V gives CDR1 LNHDA, CDR2 SQIVND (reference sequence). V was pared by 5 bases and J by 1 base, with 4 bases of the junction left unmatched. This CDR3 has 16 amino acids. CDR3 coding DNA: TGTGCCAGTAGTGTTCGGACTAGCGGGAACACCGGGGAGCTGTTTTTT. Encoded protein: CASSVRTSGNTGELFF.

This chain uses TRBV5-1 with TRBJ2-5; 7 positions match TRBD1. This CDR3 has 15 residues. Germline V lookup: CDR1 SGHRS, CDR2 YFSETQ. V shed 0 bases and J 2 bases; nucleotides not matched to a gene: 4. CDR3 coding DNA: TGCGCCAGCAGCTTGGCCGGCAGGGGGCAAGAGACCCAGTACTTC. Its translation: CASSLAGRGQETQYF.

The CDR3 DNA is TGTGCCAGCTCACTGGTGCAGGGGTTTCCAGATACGCAGTATTTT. Its translation: CASSLVQGFPDTQYF. The rearrangement links TRBV27 to TRBJ2-3, with a tentative D call TRBD1 (6 bases). Trimming took 8 bases from V and 4 from J, leaving 19 bases between them. In germline, CDR1 is MNHEY, CDR2 SMNVEV (reference sequence). This CDR3 spans 15 amino acids.